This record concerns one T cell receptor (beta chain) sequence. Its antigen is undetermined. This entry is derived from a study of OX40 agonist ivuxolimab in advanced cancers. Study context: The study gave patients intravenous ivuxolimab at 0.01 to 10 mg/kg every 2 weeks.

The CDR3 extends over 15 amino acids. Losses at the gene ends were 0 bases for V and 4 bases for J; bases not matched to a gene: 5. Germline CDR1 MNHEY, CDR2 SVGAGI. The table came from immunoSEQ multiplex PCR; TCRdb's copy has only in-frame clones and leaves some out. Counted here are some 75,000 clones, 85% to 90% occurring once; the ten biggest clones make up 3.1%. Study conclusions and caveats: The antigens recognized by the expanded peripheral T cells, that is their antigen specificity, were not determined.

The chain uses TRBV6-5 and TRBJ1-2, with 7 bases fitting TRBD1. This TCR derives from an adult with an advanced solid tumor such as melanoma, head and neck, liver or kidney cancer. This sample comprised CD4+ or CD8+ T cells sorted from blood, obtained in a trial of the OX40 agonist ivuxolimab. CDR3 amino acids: CASSYSGEGAYGYTF. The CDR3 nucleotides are TGTGCCAGCAGTTACTCGGGGGAGGGGGCCTATGGCTACACCTTC.